These 29 T cell receptor beta chains were all obtained from the same sample, sequenced in a study of shared clonotypes between healthy human individuals. Using immunoSEQ multiplex PCR, the repertoire was profiled, and TCRdb retains in-frame clones only, with some absent. Among around 450,000 clones listed, 75% to 85% were seen once. Sequenced sample: PBMCs. The receptors shown here come from a woman aged 35 to 49 in good health. Some clones in this sample may be carry-over from other donors' samples.

This clone has a single count. This rearrangement joins TRBV30 to TRBJ2-5; D is undetermined. CDR1 is GTSNPN and CDR2 is SVGIG in the germline V gene (reference sequence). The CDR3 extends over 11 amino acids. With 1 base removed from V and 5 bases from J, the gap between germline ends came to 5 bases. This CDR3 reads CAWSAVETQYF. The CDR3 DNA follows: TGTGCCTGGAGTGCGGTGGAGACCCAGTACTTC.

The chain employs TRBV19 and TRBJ2-2; maybe TRBD2 (6 bases). The CDR3 is 15 amino acids. Germline values: CDR1 LNHDA, CDR2 SQIVND (reference sequence). Trimming left V 4 bases short and J 3 bases short, with 12 bases between. The CDR3 DNA is TGTGCCAGTAGTAAATGGGACTTCTACACCGGGGAGCTGTTTTTT. It is translated as CASSKWDFYTGELFF.

Only a few counts were recorded for this clone. The chain joins TRBV30 to TRBJ2-7, with D unresolved. V shed 4 bases and J shed 0 bases, with 7 bases lying between them. CDR1 and CDR2 (germline): GTSNPN, SVGIG (reference sequence). This CDR3 has 12 residues. The CDR3 DNA sequence: TGTGCCTGGACCCCTAACTCCTACGAGCAGTACTTC. Its protein is CAWTPNSYEQYF. The entire variable domain, with the rest obtained from reference TRBV30 and TRBJ2-7, is as follows: SQTIHQWPATLVQPVGSPLSLECTVEGTSNPNLYWYRQAAGRGLQLLFYSVGIGQISSEVPQNLSASRPQDRQFILSSKKLLLSDSGFYLCAWTPNSYEQYFGPGTRLTVT.

On this clone itself: Distinct nucleotide sequences in the sample also encode this CDR3. The CDR3 DNA is TGTGCCAGCTCACCGGGACCAGACTACGAGCAGTACTTC. Its translation: CASSPGPDYEQYF. The gene calls are TRBV18 and TRBJ2-7, with D perhaps matching TRBD1 or TRBD2 (5 bases each). V lost 3 bases and J lost 3, with 9 bases in between. This CDR3 spans 13 amino acids. CDR1 is KGHSH, CDR2 LQKENI, per germline.

In this sample, this clone turned up many times. The chain uses TRBV7-3 and TRBJ2-1; D is undetermined. CDR3 length equals 15 residues. Per the germline V gene, CDR1 is SGHTA and CDR2 is FQGTGA. Trimming removed 5 bases from V and 4 bases from J, with 15 bases in between. The DNA of the CDR3 is TGTGCCAGCAGCCCCGTCGTGGGAAAGTACAATGAGCAGTTCTTC. Protein product: CASSPVVGKYNEQFF.

The gene calls are TRBV19 and TRBJ1-1; no clear D. CDR1 LNHDA and CDR2 SQIVND come from the germline V gene (reference sequence). This CDR3 region has 14 residues. V dropped 7 bases and J dropped 3 bases, with 15 bases sitting between them. In DNA, the CDR3 is TGTGCCAGTACCCCTGGAGGGTTGGACACTGAAGCTTTCTTT. It yields the protein CASTPGGLDTEAFF.

V and J are TRBV6-5 and TRBJ2-6; a possible D gene is TRBD2 (6 bases). The V gene's germline CDR1 is MNHEY and CDR2 SVGAGI. This CDR3 spans 16 amino acids. V lost 1 base and J 1 base, leaving 8 bases between the germline ends. In DNA form, the CDR3 reads TGTGCCAGCAGTTACTGGGCGGGGTCTGGGGCCAACGTCCTGACTTTC. It encodes CASSYWAGSGANVLTF.

The CDR3 spells CASSILAGGANEQFF. The CDR3 DNA reads TGTGCCAGTAGTATCCTAGCGGGAGGGGCCAATGAGCAGTTCTTC. The chain uses TRBV19 and TRBJ2-1, with 12 bases identical to TRBD2. The ends lost 3 bases at V and 6 bases at J; junction bases unmatched: 3. Germline V gene data show CDR1 as LNHDA and CDR2 as SQIVND (reference sequence). The CDR3 runs 15 residues.

The gene calls are TRBV6-6 and TRBJ2-7; the match to TRBD1 covers 12 bases. The V gene's germline CDR1 is MNHNY and CDR2 SVGAGI (reference sequence). Unmatched junction bases numbered 10, after V lost 6 bases and J lost 7 bases. The CDR3 runs to 15 residues. The DNA of the CDR3 is TGTGCCAGCAGGGAGGGGACAGGGGGCCCGCGGGAGCAGTACTTC. It specifies CASREGTGGPREQYF.

V usage is TRBV5-1 and J usage is TRBJ1-1; tentatively, D is TRBD1 (5 bases). The CDR3 spans 14 residues. V was clipped by 0 bases and J by 11 bases, with 17 bases between them. The germline CDR1 and CDR2 sequences are SGHRS and YFSETQ. The CDR3: CASSLDPGARGAFF. CDR3 nucleotide sequence: TGCGCCAGCAGCTTGGACCCCGGGGCCCGAGGGGCTTTCTTT.

This chain joins TRBV19 and TRBJ2-7; 10 bases agree with TRBD2. This CDR3 comprises 15 residues. V gave up 3 bases and J gave up 7 bases; unmatched junction bases: 9. CDR1 LNHDA and CDR2 SQIVND come from the germline V gene (reference sequence). As DNA, the CDR3 is TGTGCCAGTAGTATGGATCTAGCGGGAGCTGGGGAGCAGTACTTC. The encoded protein is CASSMDLAGAGEQYF.

This chain links TRBV18 with TRBJ2-1; D unresolved. The CDR3 runs to 15 residues. V was pared by 3 bases and J by 4 bases, with 13 bases between. Germline V CDR1 and CDR2: KGHSH, LQKENI. For the CDR3, the DNA is TGTGCCAGCTCACCCGAGGCGGTGGCTTACAATGAGCAGTTCTTC. It codes for CASSPEAVAYNEQFF.

V gene TRBV7-6 combines with J gene TRBJ2-1; D perhaps matches TRBD2 (6 bases). This CDR3 contains 16 residues. Germline V CDR1 and CDR2: SGHVS, FNYEAQ. The V end was cut by 6 bases, the J end by 2 bases, with 17 bases between. In DNA form, the CDR3 reads TGTGCCAGCAGTCTTAGCGGAGCTGTCCCCTACAATGAGCAGTTCTTC. It is translated as CASSLSGAVPYNEQFF.

This clone was picked up one time. This chain joins TRBV27 and TRBJ2-7; 11 bases line up with TRBD1. After removal of 4 bases from V and 3 bases from J, the junction contained 2 bases not matched to a gene. Germline CDR1 MNHEY, CDR2 SMNVEV (reference sequence). CDR3 length: 14 residues. The CDR3 DNA reads as TGTGCCAGCAGTTCCGGGACAGGGGGCTACGAGCAGTACTTC. This sequence encodes CASSSGTGGYEQYF.

The rearrangement joins TRBV18 to TRBJ2-2, with D perhaps matching TRBD1 (6 bases). V lost 3 bases, J lost 4 bases, and 12 bases lay in between. The CDR3 spans 15 residues. From germline, CDR1 is KGHSH and CDR2 LQKENI. This chain's CDR3 is CASSPPGHPTGELFF. CDR3 DNA sequence: TGTGCCAGCTCACCCCCGGGACACCCCACCGGGGAGCTGTTTTTT.

The chain employs TRBV28 and TRBJ1-2; D unresolved. CDR3 length: 15 residues. Trimming stripped 3 bases from V and 2 bases from J, with 13 bases between. Germline V gene lookup returns CDR1 MDHEN and CDR2 SYDVKM. DNA for the CDR3: TGTGCCAGCAGTTTTCAGAGCCTCAGGAACTATGGCTACACCTTC. Translating gives CASSFQSLRNYGYTF.

The V call is TRBV5-5, the J call TRBJ1-1, with D unresolved. Germline V gene sequence: CDR1 SGHKS, CDR2 YYEKEE (reference sequence). Trimming shortened V by 2 bases and J by 1 base, and 9 bases separated the two germline ends. This CDR3 comprises 14 residues. The CDR3, as DNA: TGTGCCAGCAGCTTTGACGGATCGAACACTGAAGCTTTCTTT. It codes for CASSFDGSNTEAFF.

The V gene is TRBV5-1, the J gene TRBJ2-7, with D maybe TRBD1 (8 bases). Trimming cost V 4 bases and J 6 bases, with 20 bases left between them. There are 15 residues in the CDR3. Germline CDR1 and CDR2: SGHRS and YFSETQ. The CDR3 loop reads CASSTGQGGAGEQYF. CDR3 nucleotide sequence: TGCGCCAGCAGCACCGGACAGGGAGGGGCTGGCGAGCAGTACTTC.

J is TRBJ1-2 and V is TRBV18, with D possibly being TRBD1 (6 bases). Germline V CDR1 and CDR2: KGHSH, LQKENI. V lost 3 bases and J 6 bases, leaving 20 bases between the germline ends. This CDR3 region has 16 residues. The CDR3 DNA is TGTGCCAGCTCACCGAACCAGGGGACGGAGGGCCATGGCTACACCTTC. Its protein product is CASSPNQGTEGHGYTF.

V is TRBV5-1 and J is TRBJ2-3; 8 bases line up with TRBD2. CDR1 and CDR2 (germline): SGHRS, YFSETQ. The J segment lost 0 bases and the V segment lost 0 bases, leaving 3 bases of the junction unmatched. This CDR3 is built from 16 residues. CDR3 sequence (DNA): TGCGCCAGCAGCTTGGCCGGCGGGAGGAGCACAGATACGCAGTATTTT. Its protein product is CASSLAGGRSTDTQYF.

The chain combines TRBV6-5 with TRBJ1-5, with TRBD1 identical over 9 bases. Germline V gene sequence: CDR1 MNHEY, CDR2 SVGAGI. There are 16 residues in the CDR3. V lost 4 bases, J lost 2 bases, and 6 bases stayed unmatched. The CDR3 spells CASSLQGAGGNQPQHF. In DNA, the CDR3 is TGTGCCAGCAGTTTACAGGGGGCAGGAGGCAATCAGCCCCAGCATTTT.

At least ten counts were recorded for this clone. The V gene is TRBV6-1, the J gene TRBJ2-3; D may be TRBD2 (5 bases). CDR3 length: 15 amino acids. Germline CDR1 MNHNS, CDR2 SASEGT. Between the trimmed V and J ends, which lost 1 base and 0 bases, there was a span of 8 bases. In nucleotides, the CDR3 is TGTGCCAGCAGTGAAGTGAGACTAAGCACAGATACGCAGTATTTT. Translation gives CASSEVRLSTDTQYF.

Concerning this clone itself: This same CDR3 is encoded by further DNA sequences in the sample. The chain joins TRBV7-9 to TRBJ2-7; D remains unclear. V lost 5 bases and J lost 0, with 5 bases in between. The CDR3 consists of 12 residues. Germline V CDR1 and CDR2: SEHNR, FQNEAQ (reference sequence). DNA for the CDR3: TGTGCCAGCAGCCCTCTCTCCTACGAGCAGTACTTC. Translated: CASSPLSYEQYF.

CDR3 protein: CASSSPHGDYNEQFF. The CDR3 DNA sequence: TGTGCCAGCAGCTCCCCCCACGGGGACTACAATGAGCAGTTCTTC. This chain uses TRBV7-8 with TRBJ2-1; possible D gene TRBD2, 5 bases. CDR1 SGHVS and CDR2 FQNEAQ come from the germline V gene. This CDR3 comprises 15 residues. With 4 bases removed from V and 3 bases from J, the gap between germline ends came to 13 bases.

This chain links TRBV7-9 with TRBJ2-7; 14 bases are a match to TRBD2. Germline CDR1 and CDR2: SEHNR and FQNEAQ (reference sequence). The CDR3 has 15 amino acids. Trimming at V came to 4 bases and at J to 6 bases, leaving 5 bases not matched to a gene. CDR3 region: CASSWGLAGVSEQYF. The CDR3 DNA sequence: TGTGCCAGCAGCTGGGGACTAGCGGGAGTTTCCGAGCAGTACTTC. The full variable domain, rest sourced from reference TRBV7-9 and TRBJ2-7, is DTGVSQNPRHKITKRGQNVTFRCDPISEHNRLYWYRQTLGQGPEFLTYFQNEAQLEKSRLLSDRFSAERPKGSFSTLEIQRTEQGDSAMYLCASSWGLAGVSEQYFGPGTRLTVT.

V gene TRBV28 combines with J gene TRBJ2-7, with D maybe TRBD2 (5 bases). The CDR3 contains 15 residues. V was pared by 2 bases and J by 7 bases, with 18 bases between. Germline CDR1 MDHEN, CDR2 SYDVKM. As DNA, the CDR3 is TGTGCCAGCAGTTTACTCGGGCTAGCAGTGGGGGAGCAGTACTTC. Encoded protein: CASSLLGLAVGEQYF.

As for this clone: Other DNA sequences in the same sample also yield this CDR3. The V gene is TRBV5-1, the J gene TRBJ2-1; D is perhaps TRBD1 or TRBD2 (5 bases each). V was pared by 5 bases and J by 8 bases, with 14 bases between. Germline lookup yields CDR1 SGHRS and CDR2 YFSETQ. This CDR3 has 13 residues. CDR3 in amino acids: CASSTGPGDEQFF. CDR3 sequence (DNA): TGCGCCAGCAGTACGGGGCCCGGGGATGAGCAGTTCTTC.

V gene TRBV2 combines with J gene TRBJ2-2; D is unclear. Trimming took 9 bases from V and 4 from J, leaving 15 bases between them. This CDR3 spans 14 amino acids. Germline V CDR1 and CDR2: SNHLY, FYNNEI. The CDR3: CASASDLTTGELFF. Written as DNA, the CDR3 is TGTGCCAGTGCGAGTGACCTGACCACCGGGGAGCTGTTTTTT.

The chain couples TRBV21-1 to TRBJ1-5; TRBD1 is the table's D call, not checked against the DNA. TRBV21-1 is tagged as a pseudogene. The CDR3 has 18 amino acids. The CDR3 DNA reads as TGTGCCAGCAGCGCCAAGCCAAGCAGGGACAGAAGAAATCAGCCCCAGCATTTT. It codes for CASSAKPSRDRRNQPQHF.